The next 7 T cell receptor beta chains were all read from a single sample in a study of shared clonotypes between healthy human individuals. The repertoire was sequenced with immunoSEQ multiplex PCR; TCRdb's copy has only in-frame clones and lacks some. The profile shows millions of clones, more than 80% of them singletons. The sequenced sample was naive CD4+ T cells sorted from blood. Subset specified: CD45RA+ positively selected. The receptors here all came from a man younger than 30 in good health.

V is TRBV4-3 and J is TRBJ1-1; D might be TRBD1 (5 bases). This CDR3 is built from 17 residues. Germline V gives CDR1 LGHNA, CDR2 YSLEER. The germline V and J ends were trimmed by 1 base and 1 base, with 16 bases remaining between them. The CDR3 nucleotides are TGCGCCAGCAGCCAAGCGCTATACGGGACGGGGAACACTGAAGCTTTCTTT. Its translation is CASSQALYGTGNTEAFF.

This clone appeared once. The chain has TRBV7-9 and TRBJ2-1, with D perhaps TRBD1 (6 bases). V lost 1 base, J lost 8 bases, and 12 bases lay in between. Per the germline V gene, CDR1 is SEHNR and CDR2 is FQNEAQ (reference sequence). This CDR3 is 14 amino acids long. CDR3 nucleotides: TGTGCCAGCAGCTTAGGGGGCCCAGGGGATGAGCAGTTCTTC. Translation: CASSLGGPGDEQFF.

The chain recombines TRBV19 with TRBJ1-5, with 10 bases identical to TRBD1. Germline V gene data show CDR1 as LNHDA and CDR2 as SQIVND (reference sequence). The CDR3 loop spans 15 amino acids. This CDR3 is CASKPGQGTNQPQHF. As DNA, the CDR3 is TGTGCTTCAAAACCGGGACAGGGGACCAATCAGCCCCAGCATTTT.

The genes are TRBV27 and TRBJ2-1; TRBD1 agrees at 8 bases. V lost 5 bases to trimming and J lost 7 bases; unmatched junction nucleotides: 4. Looked up from germline, CDR1 is MNHEY and CDR2 is SMNVEV (reference sequence). The CDR3 has 13 residues. CDR3 nucleotide sequence: TGTGCCAGCAGTCTCCGGACAGGGAATGAGCAGTTCTTC. Its translation: CASSLRTGNEQFF.

The CDR3 loop reads CASSLALQGLYEQYF. The DNA of the CDR3 is TGCGCCAGCAGCTTGGCCTTACAGGGATTGTACGAGCAGTACTTC. The V gene is TRBV5-1, the J gene TRBJ2-7; weak D call: TRBD1 (6 bases). V was cut by 0 bases and J by 4 bases, with 14 bases left in between. From germline, CDR1 is SGHRS and CDR2 YFSETQ. This CDR3 spans 15 amino acids.

The chain links TRBV2 to TRBJ1-1; D remains ambiguous. Germline values: CDR1 SNHLY, CDR2 FYNNEI. The V end lost 3 bases, the J end lost 4 bases, and 9 bases lay between the germline ends. The CDR3 is made up of 13 amino acids. The CDR3 protein is CASSDLGFTEAFF. In nucleotides, the CDR3 is TGTGCCAGCAGTGACCTGGGATTCACTGAAGCTTTCTTT.

The rearrangement joins TRBV5-4 to TRBJ2-7, with a weak D call TRBD2 (6 bases). CDR3 length: 14 residues. CDR1 is SGHNT and CDR2 is YYREEE in the germline V gene (reference sequence). V was pared by 3 bases and J by 7 bases, with 17 bases between. CDR3 amino acids: CASSWGTGTDEQYF. CDR3 DNA sequence: TGTGCCAGCAGCTGGGGGACGGGGACTGATGAGCAGTACTTC.